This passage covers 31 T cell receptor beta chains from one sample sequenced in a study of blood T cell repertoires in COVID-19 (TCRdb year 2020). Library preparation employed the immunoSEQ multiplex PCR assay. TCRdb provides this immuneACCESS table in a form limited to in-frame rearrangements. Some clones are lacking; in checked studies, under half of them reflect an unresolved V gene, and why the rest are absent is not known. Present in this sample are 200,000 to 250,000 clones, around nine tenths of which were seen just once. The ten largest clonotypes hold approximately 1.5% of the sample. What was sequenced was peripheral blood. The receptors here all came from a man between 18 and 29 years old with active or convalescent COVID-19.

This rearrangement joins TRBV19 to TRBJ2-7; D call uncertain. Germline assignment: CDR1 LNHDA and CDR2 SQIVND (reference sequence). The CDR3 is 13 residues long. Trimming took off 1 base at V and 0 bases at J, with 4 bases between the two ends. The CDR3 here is CASSIALSYEQYF. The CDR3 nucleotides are TGTGCCAGTAGTATAGCTCTCTCCTACGAGCAGTACTTC.

The CDR3 DNA sequence: TGTGCCACCAGTGATCGGGACTCACGGGATACGCAGTATTTT. It translates to CATSDRDSRDTQYF. The genes are TRBV24-1 and TRBJ2-3; tentatively, D is TRBD2 (6 bases). The CDR3 spans 14 residues. The germline V gene has CDR1 KGHDR and CDR2 SFDVKD. V lost 3 bases and J lost 6, with 12 bases in between.

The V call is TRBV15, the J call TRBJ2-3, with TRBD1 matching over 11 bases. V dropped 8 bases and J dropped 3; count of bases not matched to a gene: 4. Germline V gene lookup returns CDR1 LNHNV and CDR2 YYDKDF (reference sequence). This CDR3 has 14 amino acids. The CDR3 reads CATGGDRGTDTQYF. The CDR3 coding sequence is TGTGCCACCGGGGGGGACAGGGGGACAGATACGCAGTATTTT.

The CDR3 nucleotides read TGTGCCAGCAGTTTTGAGGCTAACTATGGCTACACCTTC. Amino acids: CASSFEANYGYTF. This rearrangement joins TRBV12-3 or TRBV12-4 to TRBJ1-2; no clear D. The CDR3 consists of 13 residues. V was pared by 3 bases and J by 0 bases, with 5 bases between.

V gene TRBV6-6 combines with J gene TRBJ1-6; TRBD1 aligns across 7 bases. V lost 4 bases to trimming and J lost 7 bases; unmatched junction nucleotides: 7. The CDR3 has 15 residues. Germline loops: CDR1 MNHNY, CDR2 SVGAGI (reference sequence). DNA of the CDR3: TGTGCCAGCAGTTCCCCAGGGACAGTCAATTCACCCCTCCACTTT. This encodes CASSSPGTVNSPLHF.

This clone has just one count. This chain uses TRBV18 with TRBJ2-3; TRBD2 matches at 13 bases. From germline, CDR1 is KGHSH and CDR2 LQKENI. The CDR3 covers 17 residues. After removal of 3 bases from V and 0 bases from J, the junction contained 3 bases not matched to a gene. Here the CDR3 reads CASSPGLAGVSTDTQYF. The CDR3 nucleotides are TGTGCCAGCTCACCCGGACTAGCGGGAGTTAGCACAGATACGCAGTATTTT. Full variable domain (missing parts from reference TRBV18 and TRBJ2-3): NAGVMQNPRHLVRRRGQEARLRCSPMKGHSHVYWYRQLPEEGLKFMVYLQKENIIDESGMPKERFSAEFPKEGPSILRIQQVVRGDSAAYFCASSPGLAGVSTDTQYFGPGTRLTVL.

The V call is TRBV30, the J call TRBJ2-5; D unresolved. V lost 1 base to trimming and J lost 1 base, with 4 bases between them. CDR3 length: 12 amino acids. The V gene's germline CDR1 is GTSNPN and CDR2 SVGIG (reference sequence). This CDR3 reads CAWSAGQETQYF. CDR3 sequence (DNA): TGTGCCTGGAGTGCGGGCCAAGAGACCCAGTACTTC.

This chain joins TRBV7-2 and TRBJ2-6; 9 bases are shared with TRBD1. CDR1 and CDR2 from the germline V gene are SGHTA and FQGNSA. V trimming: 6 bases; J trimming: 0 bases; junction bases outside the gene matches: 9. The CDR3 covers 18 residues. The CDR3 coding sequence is TGTGCCAGCAGGCCTGGACAGGGGAGAAACTCTGGGGCCAACGTCCTGACTTTC. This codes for CASRPGQGRNSGANVLTF. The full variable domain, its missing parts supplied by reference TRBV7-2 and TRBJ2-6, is GAGVSQSPSNKVTEKGKDVELRCDPISGHTALYWYRQSLGQGLEFLIYFQGNSAPDKSGLPSDRFSAERTGGSVSTLTIQRTQQEDSAVYLCASRPGQGRNSGANVLTFGAGSRLTVL.

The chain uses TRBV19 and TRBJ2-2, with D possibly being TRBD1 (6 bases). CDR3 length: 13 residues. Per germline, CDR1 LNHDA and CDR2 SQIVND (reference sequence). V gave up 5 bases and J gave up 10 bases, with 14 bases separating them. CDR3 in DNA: TGTGCCAGTAGTGTCCGTACAGGGCTGGAGCTGTTTTTT. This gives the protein CASSVRTGLELFF. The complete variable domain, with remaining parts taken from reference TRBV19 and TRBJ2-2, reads DGGITQSPKYLFRKEGQNVTLSCEQNLNHDAMYWYRQDPGQGLRLIYYSQIVNDFQKGDIAEGYSVSREKKESFPLTVTSAQKNPTAFYLCASSVRTGLELFFGEGSRLTVL.

The CDR3 loop is CASSSRTSGSLGYEQYF. Here the CDR3 DNA reads TGTGCCAGTAGTAGTAGGACTAGCGGGAGTCTTGGCTACGAGCAGTACTTC. The J gene is TRBJ2-7, the V gene TRBV19; 13 bases are a match to TRBD2. The CDR3 totals 17 residues. Germline assignment: CDR1 LNHDA and CDR2 SQIVND (reference sequence). V lost 4 bases and J lost 3; bases outside the gene matches: 9.

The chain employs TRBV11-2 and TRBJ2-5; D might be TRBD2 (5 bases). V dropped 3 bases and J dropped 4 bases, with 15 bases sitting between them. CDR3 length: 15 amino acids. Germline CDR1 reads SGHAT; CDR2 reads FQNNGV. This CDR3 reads CASSLEVLAPETQYF. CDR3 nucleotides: TGTGCCAGCAGCTTGGAGGTTCTAGCCCCAGAGACCCAGTACTTC.

This CDR3 is CATSRDKSPYEQYF. DNA for the CDR3: TGTGCCACCAGCAGAGATAAGAGCCCCTACGAGCAGTACTTC. The V call is TRBV15, the J call TRBJ2-7, with unresolved D. The germline V gene encodes CDR1 LNHNV and CDR2 YYDKDF (reference sequence). Trimming left V 0 bases short and J 2 bases short, with 8 bases between. This CDR3 contains 14 residues.

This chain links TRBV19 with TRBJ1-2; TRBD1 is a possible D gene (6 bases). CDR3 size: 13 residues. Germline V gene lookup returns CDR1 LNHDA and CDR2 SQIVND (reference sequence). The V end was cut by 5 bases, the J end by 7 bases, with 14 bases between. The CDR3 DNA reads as TGTGCCAGTAGTGCCCACAGGGCGAGTGGCTACACCTTC. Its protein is CASSAHRASGYTF.

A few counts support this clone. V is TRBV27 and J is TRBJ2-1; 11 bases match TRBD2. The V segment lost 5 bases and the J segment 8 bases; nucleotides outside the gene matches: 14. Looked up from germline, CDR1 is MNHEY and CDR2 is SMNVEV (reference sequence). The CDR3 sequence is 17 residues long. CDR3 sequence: CASSPNLPSGRSHEQFF. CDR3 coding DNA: TGTGCCAGCAGTCCGAATCTCCCTAGCGGGAGGTCGCATGAGCAGTTCTTC.

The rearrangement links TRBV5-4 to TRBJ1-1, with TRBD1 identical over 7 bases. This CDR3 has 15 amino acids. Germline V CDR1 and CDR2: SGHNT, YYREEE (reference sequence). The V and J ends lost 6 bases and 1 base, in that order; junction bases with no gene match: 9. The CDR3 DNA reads TGTGCCAGCACCCTCTCCGGGACAGCGAACACTGAAGCTTTCTTT. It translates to CASTLSGTANTEAFF.

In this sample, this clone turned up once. CDR3 in DNA: TGTGCCGCGGGGGCGTACGAGCAGTACTTC. This encodes CAAGAYEQYF. V gene TRBV19 combines with J gene TRBJ2-7, with D perhaps TRBD2 (7 bases). The V gene lost 11 bases and the J gene lost 4 bases, with 9 bases spanning the gap. From germline, CDR1 is LNHDA and CDR2 SQIVND (reference sequence). The CDR3 runs 10 residues.

CDR3 coding DNA: TGTGCCAGCAGCTTCAATTCCGAGTTGGTTCTCGGTATGTACTTC. This encodes CASSFNSELVLGMYF. The chain links TRBV7-6 to TRBJ2-7; D remains unclear. The CDR3 loop spans 15 amino acids. V was shortened by 3 bases and J by 12 bases, with 24 bases between the two germline ends. The germline gives CDR1 SGHVS, CDR2 FNYEAQ.

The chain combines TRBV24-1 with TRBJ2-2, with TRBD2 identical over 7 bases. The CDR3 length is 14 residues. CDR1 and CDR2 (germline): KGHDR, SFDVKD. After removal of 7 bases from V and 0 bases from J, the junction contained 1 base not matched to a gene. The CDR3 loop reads CATSGTTNTGELFF. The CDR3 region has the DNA TGTGCCACCAGCGGGACTACGAACACCGGGGAGCTGTTTTTT.

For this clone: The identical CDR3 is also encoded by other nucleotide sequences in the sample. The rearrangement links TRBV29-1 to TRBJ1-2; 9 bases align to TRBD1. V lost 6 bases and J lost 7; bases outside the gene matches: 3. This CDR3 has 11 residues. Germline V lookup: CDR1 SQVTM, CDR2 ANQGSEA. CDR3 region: CSVGQGGGYTF. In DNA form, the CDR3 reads TGCAGCGTGGGACAGGGTGGTGGCTACACCTTC.

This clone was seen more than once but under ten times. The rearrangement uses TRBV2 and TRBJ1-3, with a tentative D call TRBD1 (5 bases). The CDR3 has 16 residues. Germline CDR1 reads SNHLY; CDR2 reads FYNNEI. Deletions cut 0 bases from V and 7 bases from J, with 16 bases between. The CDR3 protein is CASSEAPGGLRNTIYF. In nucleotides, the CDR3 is TGTGCCAGCAGTGAAGCCCCGGGGGGTCTGAGGAACACCATATATTTT. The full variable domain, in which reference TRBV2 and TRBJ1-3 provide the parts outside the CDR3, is EPEVTQTPSHQVTQMGQEVILRCVPISNHLYFYWYRQILGQKVEFLVSFYNNEISEKSEIFDDQFSVERPDGSNFTLKIRSTKLEDSAMYFCASSEAPGGLRNTIYFGEGSWLTVV.

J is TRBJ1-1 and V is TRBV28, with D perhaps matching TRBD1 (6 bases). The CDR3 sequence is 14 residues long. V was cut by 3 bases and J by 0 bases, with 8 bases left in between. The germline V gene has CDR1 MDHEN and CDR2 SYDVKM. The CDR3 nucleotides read TGTGCCAGCAGTTTGAGGGGGATGAACACTGAAGCTTTCTTT. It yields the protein CASSLRGMNTEAFF. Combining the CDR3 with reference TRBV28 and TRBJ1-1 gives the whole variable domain DVKVTQSSRYLVKRTGEKVFLECVQDMDHENMFWYRQDPGLGLRLIYFSYDVKMKEKGDIPEGYSVSREKKERFSLILESASTNQTSMYLCASSLRGMNTEAFFGQGTRLTVV.

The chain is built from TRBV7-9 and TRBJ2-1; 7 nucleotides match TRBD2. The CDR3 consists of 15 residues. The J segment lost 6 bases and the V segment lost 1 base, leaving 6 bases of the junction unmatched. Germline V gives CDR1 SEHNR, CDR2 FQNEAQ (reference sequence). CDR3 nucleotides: TGTGCCAGCAGCTTAGGGCGGGAGAGGAGCAATGAGCAGTTCTTC. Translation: CASSLGRERSNEQFF.

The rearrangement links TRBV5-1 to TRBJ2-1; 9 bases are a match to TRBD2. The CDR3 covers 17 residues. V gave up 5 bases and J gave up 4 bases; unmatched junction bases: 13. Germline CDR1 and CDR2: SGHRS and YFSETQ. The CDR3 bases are TGCGCCAGCAGTTCGGGACTAGCCTCACTGGCGTACAATGAGCAGTTCTTC. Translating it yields CASSSGLASLAYNEQFF.

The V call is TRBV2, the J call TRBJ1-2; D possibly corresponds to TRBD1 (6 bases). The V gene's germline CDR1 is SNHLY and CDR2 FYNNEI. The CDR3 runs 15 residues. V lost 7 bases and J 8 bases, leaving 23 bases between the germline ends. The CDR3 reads CASNAATGSFSGYTF. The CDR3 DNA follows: TGTGCCAGCAATGCAGCGACAGGCTCCTTCTCGGGCTACACCTTC.

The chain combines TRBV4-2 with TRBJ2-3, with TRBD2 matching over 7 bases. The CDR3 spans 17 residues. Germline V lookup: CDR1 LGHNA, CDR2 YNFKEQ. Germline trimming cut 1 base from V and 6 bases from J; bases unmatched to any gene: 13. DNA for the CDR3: TGTGCCAGCAGCCAAGCTTCTAGCGGTGCCGCAGCCGATACGCAGTATTTT. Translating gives CASSQASSGAAADTQYF.

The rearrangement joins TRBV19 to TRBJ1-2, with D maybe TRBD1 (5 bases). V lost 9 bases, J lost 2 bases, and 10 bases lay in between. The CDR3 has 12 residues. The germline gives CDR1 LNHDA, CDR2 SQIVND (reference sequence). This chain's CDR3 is CASGPGNYGYTF. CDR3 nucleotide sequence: TGTGCCAGCGGACCAGGGAACTATGGCTACACCTTC.

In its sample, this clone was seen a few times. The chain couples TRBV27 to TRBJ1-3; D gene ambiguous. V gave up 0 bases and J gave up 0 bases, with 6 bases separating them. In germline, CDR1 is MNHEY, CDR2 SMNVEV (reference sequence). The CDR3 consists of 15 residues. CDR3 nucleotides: TGTGCCAGCAGTTTATCGTCCAGCTCTGGAAACACCATATATTTT. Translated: CASSLSSSSGNTIYF.

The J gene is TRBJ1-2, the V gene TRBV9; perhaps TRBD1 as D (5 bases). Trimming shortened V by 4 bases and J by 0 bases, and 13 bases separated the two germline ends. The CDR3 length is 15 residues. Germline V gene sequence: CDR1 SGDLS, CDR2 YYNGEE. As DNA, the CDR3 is TGTGCCAGCAGCCCCGGGGGAATCGCTAACTATGGCTACACCTTC. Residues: CASSPGGIANYGYTF.

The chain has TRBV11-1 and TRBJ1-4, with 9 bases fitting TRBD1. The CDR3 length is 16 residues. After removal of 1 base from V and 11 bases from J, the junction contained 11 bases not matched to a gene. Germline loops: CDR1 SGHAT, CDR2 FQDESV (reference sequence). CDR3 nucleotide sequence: TGTGCCAGCAGCTTAGGATGGACAGGGGATCGTGAGAAACTGTTTTTT. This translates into CASSLGWTGDREKLFF.

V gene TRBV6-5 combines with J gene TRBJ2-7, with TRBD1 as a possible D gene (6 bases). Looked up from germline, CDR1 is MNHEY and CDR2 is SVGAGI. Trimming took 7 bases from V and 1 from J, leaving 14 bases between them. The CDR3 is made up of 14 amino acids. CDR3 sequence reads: CASTLGQRSYEQYF. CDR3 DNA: TGTGCCAGCACTCTTGGACAGAGGTCCTACGAGCAGTACTTC.

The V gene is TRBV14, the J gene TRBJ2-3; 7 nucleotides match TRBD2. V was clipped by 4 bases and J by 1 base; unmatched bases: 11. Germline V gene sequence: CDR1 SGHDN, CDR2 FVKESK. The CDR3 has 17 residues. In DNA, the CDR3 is TGTGCCAGCAGCCCACTAGGGAGGGCGTGGGGCACAGATACGCAGTATTTT. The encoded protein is CASSPLGRAWGTDTQYF.